The clone carrying this TCR beta chain was seen ten or more times. The target antigen is unknown. From RNA transcripts, TCR beta CDR3 regions were amplified. TCR CDR3 underwent first-round RT-PCR with the HTBI primer set. TCRdb re-called the multiplex PCR reads with MiXCR, one entry per CDR3 protein. The sample lists about 600,000 distinct CDR3 sequences; approximately 15% were seen once. The data were obtained in a study of T cells in Graves' hyperthyroidism and ophthalmopathy. About the study: Before treatment of any kind, peripheral blood was taken at initial diagnosis. Study-level results: Ophthalmopathy and stable hyperthyroidism were separated by a 13 V-J model. Most thyroid clonotypes expanded above 0.001 were also detected in blood.

PBMCs stemmed from less than 13 ml fresh peripheral blood. Germline-derived CDR1 and CDR2 are MDHEN and SYDVKM. The CDR3 consists of 14 residues. Losses at the gene ends were 5 bases for V and 5 bases for J; bases not matched to a gene: 7. The chain carries TRBV28 and TRBJ2-3, with 7 bases that match TRBD1. Sequencing was done on a sample of blood. The clonotype originates from a woman under 30 with Graves' ophthalmopathy. The CDR3 DNA follows: TGTGCCAGCAGTGTAGGGGGCCTTGGAGATACGCAGTATTTT. Its protein product is CASSVGGLGDTQYF.